This T cell receptor (beta chain) was observed in a study of T cell repertoires in cytomegalovirus infection. General observations from the study: Clonotypes of TCR beta that were HLA-C-restricted and CMV-specific dominated the ex vivo response.

TCRdb passed the reads through MiXCR, listing each CDR3 protein once. The sample holds fewer than 550,000 distinct CDR3 sequences, approximately 10% seen once. V gave up 6 bases and J gave up 7 bases; unmatched junction bases: 4. CDR3 length: 13 residues. The V gene's germline CDR1 is SQVTM and CDR2 ANQGSEA. Concerning this clonotype: The antigen is not known.

The sequenced sample was PBMCs. This TCR came from a human donor in good health (CMV status not recorded). Some clones in this sample may be carry-over from other donors' samples. This chain joins TRBV29-1 and TRBJ1-6; TRBD1 matches at 9 bases. The CDR3 loop reads CSVATGGNSPLHF. CDR3 bases: TGCAGCGTAGCGACAGGGGGGAATTCACCCCTCCACTTT.